This record covers a single TCR beta chain. It may be a read error: a sequence one base away is much more abundant. The sample contains more than one DNA sequence encoding this CDR3. All patients reached thyroid surgery having received no treatment beforehand. The entry originates in a study of metastatic and nonmetastatic thyroid tumors. CDR1 SGHTA and CDR2 FQGTGA come from the germline V gene. Between the trimmed V and J ends, which lost 0 bases and 3 bases, there was a span of 12 bases. CDR3 length: 17 amino acids. TCRdb reprocessed the PCR reads using MiXCR. Of around 24,000 clones listed, roughly 20% are singletons.

The chain is built from TRBV7-3 and TRBJ1-6; D unresolved. The sequencing sample was made of blood. This sequence was found in a male donor with papillary thyroid cancer or a benign thyroid nodule (not recorded which). Some clones in this sample may be carry-over from other donors' samples. This CDR3 reads CASSLTPGWGYNSPLHF. DNA for the CDR3: TGTGCCAGCAGCTTAACACCCGGTTGGGGCTATAATTCACCCCTCCACTTT.